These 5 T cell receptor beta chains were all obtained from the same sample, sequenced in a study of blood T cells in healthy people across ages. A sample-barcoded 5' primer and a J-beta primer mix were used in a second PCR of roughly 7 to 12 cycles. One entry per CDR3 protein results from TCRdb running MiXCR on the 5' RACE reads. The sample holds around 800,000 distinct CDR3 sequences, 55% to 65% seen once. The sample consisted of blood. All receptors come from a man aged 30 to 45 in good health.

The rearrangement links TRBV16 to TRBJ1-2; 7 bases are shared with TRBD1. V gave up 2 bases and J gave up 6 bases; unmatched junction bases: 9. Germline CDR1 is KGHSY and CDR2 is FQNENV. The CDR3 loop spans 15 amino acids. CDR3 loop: CASSQSTGVTNGYTF. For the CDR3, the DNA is TGTGCCAGCAGCCAAAGTACAGGGGTCACGAATGGCTACACCTTC. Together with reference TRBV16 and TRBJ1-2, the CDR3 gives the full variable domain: GEEVAQTPKHLVRGEGQKAKLYCAPIKGHSYVFWYQQVLKNEFKFLISFQNENVFDETGMPKERFSAKCLPNSPCSLEIQATKLEDSAVYFCASSQSTGVTNGYTFGSGTRLTVV.

The CDR3 DNA follows: TGTGCCAGCAGCCTAGTACGGTCCCAGGAGACCCAGTACTTC. Protein sequence: CASSLVRSQETQYF. The chain joins TRBV12-3 or TRBV12-4 to TRBJ2-5; no reliable D call. Trimming removed 6 bases from V and 5 bases from J, with 16 bases in between. CDR3 length: 14 amino acids.

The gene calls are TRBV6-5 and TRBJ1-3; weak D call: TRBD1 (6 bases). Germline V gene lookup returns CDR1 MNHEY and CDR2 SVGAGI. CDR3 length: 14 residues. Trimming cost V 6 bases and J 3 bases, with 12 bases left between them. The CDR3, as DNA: TGTGCCAGCAGACCAGGGGTTTATGGAAACACCATATATTTT. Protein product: CASRPGVYGNTIYF.

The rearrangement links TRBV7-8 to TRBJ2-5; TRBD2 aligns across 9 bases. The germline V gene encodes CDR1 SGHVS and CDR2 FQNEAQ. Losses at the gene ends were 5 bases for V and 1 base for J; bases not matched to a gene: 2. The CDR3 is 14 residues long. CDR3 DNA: TGTGCCAGCAGCCGGACTAGCGCCCAAGAGACCCAGTACTTC. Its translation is CASSRTSAQETQYF.

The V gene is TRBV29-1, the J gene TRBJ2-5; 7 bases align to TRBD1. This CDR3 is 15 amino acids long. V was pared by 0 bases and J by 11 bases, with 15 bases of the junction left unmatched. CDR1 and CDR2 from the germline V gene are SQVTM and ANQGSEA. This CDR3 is CSVEDDREENGKQYF. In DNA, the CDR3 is TGCAGCGTTGAAGACGACAGGGAAGAGAATGGGAAGCAGTACTTC.